Below are 28 T cell receptor beta chains sequenced from a single sample in a study of cytomegalovirus exposure and HLA in healthy donors. 60 Vbeta and 13 Jbeta primers were used in PCR. Profiled with immunoSEQ multiplex PCR; TCRdb holds only in-frame clones, not every one. The sample holds tens of thousands of clones, 75% to 85% seen once. The sample taken for sequencing was PBMCs. Receptors were obtained from a man younger than 45 in good health and CMV-seronegative.

The chain is built from TRBV2 and TRBJ1-4; the match to TRBD1 covers 10 bases. The V segment lost 2 bases and the J segment 15 bases; nucleotides outside the gene matches: 21. The CDR3 loop spans 18 amino acids. CDR1 is SNHLY, CDR2 FYNNEI, per germline. CDR3 region: CASSESASPPGQGTSVFF. In DNA form, the CDR3 reads TGTGCCAGCAGTGAAAGCGCCTCTCCACCGGGACAGGGGACTTCGGTGTTTTTT.

V usage is TRBV14 and J usage is TRBJ2-7, with 12 bases identical to TRBD2. The CDR3 is 13 amino acids. Germline V gene data show CDR1 as SGHDN and CDR2 as FVKESK. The V segment lost 8 bases and the J segment 6 bases; nucleotides outside the gene matches: 5. CDR3 sequence (DNA): TGTGCCAGCGGACTAGCGGGGTCCCCCGAGCAGTACTTC. It is translated as CASGLAGSPEQYF.

This chain uses TRBV2 with TRBJ2-3, with 11 bases matching TRBD1. Germline V gene data show CDR1 as SNHLY and CDR2 as FYNNEI. This CDR3 comprises 13 residues. V shed 8 bases and J 6 bases; nucleotides not matched to a gene: 4. This CDR3 is CASEDRGPDTQYF. Written as DNA, the CDR3 is TGTGCCAGCGAGGACAGGGGGCCGGATACGCAGTATTTT.

V usage is TRBV5-1 and J usage is TRBJ2-7; D perhaps matches TRBD1 (5 bases). Trimming removed 0 bases from V and 3 bases from J, with 13 bases in between. This CDR3 is built from 15 residues. CDR1 and CDR2 (germline): SGHRS, YFSETQ. CDR3 bases: TGCGCCAGCAGCTTGGCCAAGGGGATCGGCTACGAGCAGTACTTC. Translation gives CASSLAKGIGYEQYF.

V and J are TRBV4-3 and TRBJ1-5; 7 bases match TRBD1. Per germline, CDR1 LGHNA and CDR2 YSLEER. This CDR3 comprises 16 residues. V lost 3 bases, J lost 3 bases, and 8 bases stayed unmatched. CDR3 DNA: TGCGCCAGCAGCCAGCATCTACAGGGGCTCAATCAGCCCCAGCATTTT. Encoded protein: CASSQHLQGLNQPQHF.

The chain carries TRBV6-5 and TRBJ2-7, with D perhaps matching TRBD1 (6 bases). Deletions cut 5 bases from V and 0 bases from J, with 8 bases between. The CDR3 covers 13 residues. In germline, CDR1 is MNHEY, CDR2 SVGAGI. CDR3 amino acids: CASSTTGSYEQYF. CDR3 sequence (DNA): TGTGCCAGCAGTACGACAGGCTCCTACGAGCAGTACTTC.

V gene TRBV5-1 combines with J gene TRBJ1-4, with 7 bases lining up with TRBD1. This CDR3 comprises 14 residues. CDR1 and CDR2 (germline): SGHRS, YFSETQ. V shed 2 bases, J shed 8 bases, and the junction held 6 bases outside the gene matches. The CDR3 sequence is CASSLSTGREKLFF. In DNA form, the CDR3 reads TGCGCCAGCAGCTTATCGACAGGGAGGGAAAAACTGTTTTTT.

V usage is TRBV6-1 and J usage is TRBJ2-7; 9 bases align to TRBD1. CDR1 and CDR2 from the germline V gene are MNHNS and SASEGT. There are 15 residues in the CDR3. Trimming at V came to 6 bases and at J to 2 bases, leaving 8 bases not matched to a gene. The CDR3 sequence is CASSTGTGTTYEQYF. CDR3 coding DNA: TGTGCCAGCAGCACCGGGACAGGGACCACCTACGAGCAGTACTTC.

The genes are TRBV4-1 and TRBJ1-5; 9 nucleotides line up with TRBD1. The germline gives CDR1 MGHRA, CDR2 YSYEKL. The CDR3 is 16 amino acids. V was pared by 0 bases and J by 5 bases, with 5 bases of the junction left unmatched. CDR3 loop: CASSQDRDRADQPQHF. Written as DNA, the CDR3 is TGCGCCAGCAGCCAAGATCGGGACAGGGCGGATCAGCCCCAGCATTTT.

CDR3 sequence (DNA): TGCGCCAGCAGCCAAGTTGGGGGGGGAGCGGGCTACGAGCAGTACTTC. Protein sequence: CASSQVGGGAGYEQYF. V usage is TRBV4-1 and J usage is TRBJ2-7; 7 bases are a match to TRBD2. The length of the CDR3 is 16 residues. The V gene's germline CDR1 is MGHRA and CDR2 YSYEKL. Trimming cost V 1 base and J 3 bases; bases outside gene matches: 9.

This clone was observed a handful of times. J is TRBJ2-1 and V is TRBV5-1; 7 bases are shared with TRBD1. This CDR3 is 15 amino acids long. Germline V lookup: CDR1 SGHRS, CDR2 YFSETQ. J gave up 8 bases and V 4 bases, and 12 bases lay outside the gene matches. In DNA, the CDR3 is TGCGCCAGCAGCAACCTGGGACAGCAGTTCGATGAGCAGTTCTTC. Translating it yields CASSNLGQQFDEQFF. Full variable domain (rest looked up from reference TRBV5-1 and TRBJ2-1): KAGVTQTPRYLIKTRGQQVTLSCSPISGHRSVSWYQQTPGQGLQFLFEYFSETQRNKGNFPGRFSGRQFSNSRSEMNVSTLELGDSALYLCASSNLGQQFDEQFFGPGTRLTVL.

The chain combines TRBV5-1 with TRBJ2-1; 11 bases are shared with TRBD2. The CDR3 totals 17 residues. The germline V gene has CDR1 SGHRS and CDR2 YFSETQ. Germline trimming cut 0 bases from V and 7 bases from J; bases unmatched to any gene: 9. The CDR3 DNA is TGCGCCAGCAGCTTGGCGAATAAGGGACTAGCGGTAAATGAGCAGTTCTTC. Translating it yields CASSLANKGLAVNEQFF.

The chain couples TRBV2 to TRBJ2-7; 7 bases are shared with TRBD1. The ends lost 6 bases at V and 8 bases at J; junction bases unmatched: 4. Germline CDR1 SNHLY, CDR2 FYNNEI. This CDR3 has 11 amino acids. The CDR3 DNA follows: TGTGCCAGCAGCGGACAGGATAAGCAGTACTTC. Amino acid sequence: CASSGQDKQYF.

This chain links TRBV5-5 with TRBJ1-1; D might be TRBD1 (6 bases). Germline V gene sequence: CDR1 SGHKS, CDR2 YYEKEE (reference sequence). CDR3 length equals 13 residues. Between the trimmed V and J ends, which lost 5 bases and 1 base, there was a span of 9 bases. The CDR3 loop reads CASRATGNTEAFF. The CDR3 bases are TGTGCCAGCAGGGCGACAGGGAACACTGAAGCTTTCTTT. Filled out from reference TRBV5-5 and TRBJ1-1, the complete variable domain reads DAGVTQSPTHLIKTRGQQVTLRCSPISGHKSVSWYQQVLGQGPQFIFQYYEKEERGRGNFPDRFSARQFPNYSSELNVNALLLGDSALYLCASRATGNTEAFFGQGTRLTVV.

This clone was counted a few times. The genes are TRBV5-1 and TRBJ1-2; perhaps TRBD1 as D (5 bases). V gave up 7 bases and J gave up 5 bases, with 21 bases separating them. Germline CDR1 is SGHRS and CDR2 is YFSETQ. This CDR3 spans 15 amino acids. In nucleotides, the CDR3 is TGCGCCAGCCAATCGCAGGGAGGAGGAGTTTATGGCTACACCTTC. This translates into CASQSQGGGVYGYTF.

This clone has just one count. This chain uses TRBV10-3 with TRBJ1-2, with D possibly being TRBD1 (5 bases). Germline CDR1 and CDR2: ENHRY and SYGVKD. CDR3 length equals 14 residues. V dropped 2 bases and J dropped 6 bases, with 13 bases sitting between them. The CDR3 sequence: CAISEGAGGDGYTF. As DNA, the CDR3 is TGTGCCATCAGTGAGGGGGCGGGGGGGGATGGCTACACCTTC.

V is TRBV5-6 and J is TRBJ2-3; perhaps TRBD2 as D (7 bases). CDR3 length: 15 amino acids. Germline V gene data show CDR1 as SGHDT and CDR2 as YYEEEE. V was clipped by 1 base and J by 2 bases, with 11 bases between them. CDR3 residues: CASSLRGGATDTQYF. CDR3 DNA: TGTGCCAGCAGCTTGAGGGGGGGGGCCACAGATACGCAGTATTTT.

J is TRBJ2-7 and V is TRBV7-2; 8 bases map to TRBD1. The V and J ends lost 2 bases and 0 bases, in that order; junction bases with no gene match: 3. This CDR3 has 15 amino acids. Germline V gene sequence: CDR1 SGHTA, CDR2 FQGNSA. CDR3 nucleotides: TGTGCCAGCAGCTTATTGCAGGGGGCCTCCTACGAGCAGTACTTC. This codes for CASSLLQGASYEQYF. Based on the CDR3 plus reference TRBV7-2 and TRBJ2-7, the full variable domain is GAGVSQSPSNKVTEKGKDVELRCDPISGHTALYWYRQSLGQGLEFLIYFQGNSAPDKSGLPSDRFSAERTGGSVSTLTIQRTQQEDSAVYLCASSLLQGASYEQYFGPGTRLTVT.

J is TRBJ2-1 and V is TRBV9; TRBD1 is a possible D gene (6 bases). The CDR3 totals 14 residues. Trimming took off 0 bases at V and 8 bases at J, with 12 bases between the two ends. Germline V gene lookup returns CDR1 SGDLS and CDR2 YYNGEE. Written as DNA, the CDR3 is TGTGCCAGCAGCGTAGCTGGTGGGGGCGATGAGCAGTTCTTC. Translated, it gives CASSVAGGGDEQFF. Combining the CDR3 with reference TRBV9 and TRBJ2-1 gives the whole variable domain DSGVTQTPKHLITATGQRVTLRCSPRSGDLSVYWYQQSLDQGLQFLIQYYNGEERAKGNILERFSAQQFPDLHSELNLSSLELGDSALYFCASSVAGGGDEQFFGPGTRLTVL.

The genes are TRBV27 and TRBJ2-5; possibly TRBD2 for D (5 bases). The CDR3 covers 13 residues. V lost 3 bases and J lost 7, with 12 bases in between. Germline V gene data show CDR1 as MNHEY and CDR2 as SMNVEV (reference sequence). This CDR3 reads CASSFLAAGTQYF. The DNA for the CDR3 is TGTGCCAGCAGTTTTCTCGCGGCGGGGACCCAGTACTTC.

The CDR3 nucleotides read TGTGCCAGGCTTACCGGGACACACCTCCGGGACGAGCAGTACTTC. Translating it yields CARLTGTHLRDEQYF. This chain joins TRBV19 and TRBJ2-7, with D tentatively TRBD1 (6 bases). The V end lost 9 bases, the J end lost 5 bases, and 23 bases lay between the germline ends. The CDR3 has 15 amino acids. Germline CDR1 LNHDA, CDR2 SQIVND (reference sequence).

V is TRBV18 and J is TRBJ2-2; a weak D match, TRBD1 (5 bases). V gave up 3 bases and J gave up 6 bases, with 17 bases separating them. The CDR3 has 16 residues. Per germline, CDR1 KGHSH and CDR2 LQKENI. The CDR3 sequence: CASSPPSRAISGELFF. In nucleotides, the CDR3 is TGTGCCAGCTCACCGCCTTCCAGGGCGATTTCCGGGGAGCTGTTTTTT.

The chain couples TRBV2 to TRBJ2-5; the match to TRBD2 covers 10 bases. The CDR3 runs to 16 residues. Germline V gene lookup returns CDR1 SNHLY and CDR2 FYNNEI. After removal of 7 bases from V and 3 bases from J, the junction contained 11 bases not matched to a gene. CDR3 coding DNA: TGTGCCAGCACCTTTGGGGTAGCGGGGGGTGAAGAGACCCAGTACTTC. This gives the protein CASTFGVAGGEETQYF. Drawing the rest from reference TRBV2 and TRBJ2-5, the complete variable domain is EPEVTQTPSHQVTQMGQEVILRCVPISNHLYFYWYRQILGQKVEFLVSFYNNEISEKSEIFDDQFSVERPDGSNFTLKIRSTKLEDSAMYFCASTFGVAGGEETQYFGPGTRLLVL.

J is TRBJ1-1 and V is TRBV6-4, with 7 positions matching TRBD1. This CDR3 is 13 amino acids long. Unmatched junction bases numbered 1, after V lost 2 bases and J lost 4 bases. Germline V gene sequence: CDR1 MRHNA, CDR2 SNTAGT. The CDR3: CASSDQGGTEAFF. The CDR3 DNA is TGTGCCAGCAGTGACCAGGGGGGCACTGAAGCTTTCTTT.

The chain joins TRBV5-6 to TRBJ2-1; D is uncertain. The germline V and J ends were trimmed by 4 bases and 10 bases, with 9 bases remaining between them. CDR1 is SGHDT and CDR2 is YYEEEE in the germline V gene. This CDR3 region has 11 residues. The chain's CDR3 is CASSKSREQFF. The DNA of the CDR3 is TGTGCCAGCAGCAAGTCCAGGGAGCAGTTCTTC.

This clone has more than one count but fewer than ten. The chain's CDR3 is CASSLDGTLAFF. The DNA of the CDR3 is TGTGCCAGCAGCTTAGATGGGACACTCGCTTTCTTT. The V call is TRBV11-2, the J call TRBJ1-1, with D possibly matching TRBD1 (6 bases). The CDR3 consists of 12 residues. The V and J ends lost 0 bases and 11 bases respectively, with 10 bases between them. Per the germline V gene, CDR1 is SGHAT and CDR2 is FQNNGV. Looking up the rest from reference TRBV11-2 and TRBJ1-1 gives the full variable domain: EAGVAQSPRYKIIEKRQSVAFWCNPISGHATLYWYQQILGQGPKLLIQFQNNGVVDDSQLPKDRFSAERLKGVDSTLKIQPAKLEDSAVYLCASSLDGTLAFFGQGTRLTVV.

This chain connects TRBV9 to TRBJ1-4; D unclear. Germline CDR1 SGDLS, CDR2 YYNGEE. This CDR3 has 15 amino acids. The germline V and J ends were trimmed by 4 bases and 6 bases, with 16 bases remaining between them. CDR3 amino acids: CASSPAPKGDEKLFF. Here the CDR3 DNA reads TGTGCCAGCAGCCCGGCCCCGAAGGGAGATGAAAAACTGTTTTTT.

This rearrangement joins TRBV7-9 to TRBJ1-6; 9 nucleotides line up with TRBD1. The germline V gene encodes CDR1 SEHNR and CDR2 FQNEAQ (reference sequence). This CDR3 has 17 residues. V shed 2 bases and J 7 bases; nucleotides not matched to a gene: 9. CDR3 residues: CASSLNRGPSGNSPLHF. In nucleotides, the CDR3 is TGTGCCAGCAGCTTAAACAGGGGGCCCTCGGGAAATTCACCCCTCCACTTT.